The clone carrying this TCR beta chain has a count of ten or more. Using RNA transcripts as the source, TCR beta CDR3 regions were amplified. HTBI primers were used for first-round RT-PCR of the TCR CDR3. Using its own MiXCR run on the multiplex PCR reads, TCRdb lists one record per CDR3 protein. In the table there are about 290,000 distinct CDR3 sequences, about an eighth of which are singletons. The data were obtained in a study of T cells in Graves' hyperthyroidism and ophthalmopathy. This CDR3 spans 14 amino acids. Deletions cut 6 bases from V and 0 bases from J, with 11 bases between. The sequence came from a woman aged 30 to 39 with Graves' hyperthyroidism that later progressed to Graves' ophthalmopathy. The rearrangement links TRBV12-3 or TRBV12-4 to TRBJ2-5; D is uncertain. The sequencing sample was made of blood. CDR3 protein: CASRAPVHQETQYF. The CDR3 region has the DNA TGTGCCAGCAGAGCCCCGGTACACCAAGAGACCCAGTACTTC.